This TCR beta chain was recorded in a study of identical twins. The CDR3 loop spans 14 amino acids. The germline gives CDR1 SEHNR, CDR2 FQNEAQ (reference sequence). Trimming took 7 bases from V and 4 from J, leaving 14 bases between them. A single record per CDR3 protein comes from TCRdb applying MiXCR to the 5' RACE reads. The profile shows some 660,000 distinct CDR3 sequences, approximately 9% of them singletons. The study, taken as a whole, reports: High-abundance cord blood beta clonotypes had fewer insertions; memory repertoires showed none.

For this clonotype: Its antigen is not known.

The same sample was also used in a study of yellow fever vaccine responses in identical twins.

This receptor was identified in a woman under 30 in good health. This rearrangement joins TRBV7-9 to TRBJ2-1; D perhaps matches TRBD2 (5 bases). The material sequenced was PBMCs. CDR3 protein: CASIHTSSYNEQFF. The CDR3, as DNA: TGTGCCAGCATCCATACTAGTTCATACAATGAGCAGTTCTTC.